The 2 T cell receptor beta chains below were found in one sample sequenced in a study of T cell changes during pregnancy in multiple sclerosis. The repertoire was sequenced with immunoSEQ multiplex PCR; TCRdb's copy has only in-frame clones and lacks some. Of about 84,000 clones in the sample, about 94% were seen once. The source was peripheral blood, collected in the second trimester of pregnancy. These receptors were collected from a female donor in good health, enrolled as a control in a pregnancy study.

The chain is built from TRBV4-1 and TRBJ2-7, with 8 bases fitting TRBD2. Trimming at V came to 1 base and at J to 2 bases, leaving 4 bases not matched to a gene. Germline CDR1 is MGHRA and CDR2 is YSYEKL. This CDR3 comprises 15 residues. CDR3 nucleotide sequence: TGCGCCAGCAGCCAAGTCCAGCGGGAGCCCTACGAGCAGTACTTC. Its protein product is CASSQVQREPYEQYF.

CDR3 loop: CASSQAPATMNTEAFF. DNA for the CDR3: TGTGCCAGCAGTCAGGCCCCCGCTACCATGAACACTGAAGCTTTCTTT. The chain joins TRBV7-2 to TRBJ1-1, with no clear D. The germline V gene encodes CDR1 SGHTA and CDR2 FQGNSA. The V and J ends lost 6 bases and 0 bases respectively, with 17 bases between them. This CDR3 is 16 amino acids long.